What follows are 14 T cell receptor beta chains derived from one specimen sequenced in a study of CD8+CD57+ T cells in acquired aplastic anemia. The template used for profiling TCR beta VDJ and CDR3 was genomic DNA. TCRdb analysed the reads with MiXCR anew, one entry per CDR3 protein. The top ten clones hold around 32% of a sample with around 230,000 distinct CDR3 sequences, around 63% of them seen once. Sequencing was carried out using sorted CD4+, CD8+, or CD8+CD57+ T cells (not recorded which) from PBMCs. These receptors originate from a human donor in good health.

J is TRBJ1-4 and V is TRBV2; no firm D call. The CDR3 consists of 13 residues. CDR1 is SNHLY, CDR2 FYNNEI, per germline. V was clipped by 7 bases and J by 4 bases, with 10 bases between them. The CDR3 loop reads CASIRANNEKLFF. The CDR3, as DNA: TGTGCCAGCATCCGGGCCAATAATGAAAAACTGTTTTTT.

This rearrangement joins TRBV12-3 or TRBV12-4 to TRBJ1-3; D gene unclear. Trimming stripped 4 bases from V and 0 bases from J, with 7 bases between. CDR3 length equals 14 residues. Here the CDR3 reads CASSSRSSGNTIYF. The CDR3 DNA reads as TGTGCCAGCAGTTCAAGGTCCTCTGGAAACACCATATATTTT.

The chain recombines TRBV10-3 with TRBJ2-1; the D is unclear. V dropped 0 bases and J dropped 4 bases, with 7 bases sitting between them. The CDR3 has 14 residues. CDR1 is ENHRY and CDR2 is SYGVKD in the germline V gene. In DNA form, the CDR3 reads TGTGCCATCAGTGAGTCGACGGAGTACAATGAGCAGTTCTTC. It specifies CAISESTEYNEQFF.

The CDR3 protein is CASSEARTRISYEQYF. The CDR3 region has the DNA TGTGCCAGCAGTGAAGCGAGGACTCGAATCTCCTACGAGCAGTACTTC. The chain uses TRBV2 and TRBJ2-7; possible D gene TRBD2, 5 bases. The length of the CDR3 is 16 residues. Germline V gives CDR1 SNHLY, CDR2 FYNNEI. V lost 0 bases and J 0 bases, leaving 12 bases between the germline ends.

Note on this clonotype: Just one base apart from a much larger clone, this may be a read error. CDR3 sequence reads: CASNYTPREPSYEQYF. DNA of the CDR3: TGTGCCAGCAATTACACGCCTAGGGAGCCCTCCTACGAGCAGTACTTC. This rearrangement joins TRBV6-5 to TRBJ2-7; tentatively, D is TRBD2 (5 bases). The CDR3 has 16 residues. Germline CDR1 MNHEY, CDR2 SVGAGI.

CDR3 residues: CASSIGQSENSPLHF. The CDR3, as DNA: TGTGCCAGTAGTATCGGACAGTCGGAAAATTCACCCCTCCACTTT. V is TRBV19 and J is TRBJ1-6, with a possible D match to TRBD1 (6 bases). In germline, CDR1 is LNHDA, CDR2 SQIVND (reference sequence). The CDR3 length is 15 residues. Trimming stripped 3 bases from V and 7 bases from J, with 13 bases between.

The J gene is TRBJ1-6, the V gene TRBV30; 8 positions agree with TRBD1. Trimming at V came to 1 base and at J to 10 bases, leaving 9 bases not matched to a gene. The germline V gene encodes CDR1 GTSNPN and CDR2 SVGIG (reference sequence). The length of the CDR3 is 15 residues. The CDR3 spells CAWSAGQGTESPLHF. The CDR3, as DNA: TGTGCCTGGAGTGCCGGACAGGGTACGGAGTCACCCCTCCACTTT.

This clonotype was seen a handful of times. This sequence joins TRBV12-3 or TRBV12-4 and TRBJ2-7, with D unclear. CDR3 length: 14 amino acids. V was shortened by 8 bases and J by 0 bases, with 14 bases between the two germline ends. CDR3 bases: TGTGCCAGCCATCAGGACGGCAGCTCCTACGAGCAGTACTTC. Translating it yields CASHQDGSSYEQYF.

This clonotype was recorded only once. The chain joins TRBV2 to TRBJ1-1; possibly TRBD1 for D (6 bases). This CDR3 is built from 16 residues. The germline gives CDR1 SNHLY, CDR2 FYNNEI. V lost 4 bases and J lost 3, with 18 bases in between. For the CDR3, the DNA is TGTGCCAGCAGTGCGCAGGGGTCACGATCGGACACTGAAGCTTTCTTT. As protein: CASSAQGSRSDTEAFF.

The chain combines TRBV19 with TRBJ1-1; 9 nucleotides align to TRBD1. This CDR3 comprises 14 residues. Germline CDR1 is LNHDA and CDR2 is SQIVND (reference sequence). J lost 7 bases, V lost 8 bases, and 11 bases had no gene match. The CDR3 protein is CASGTGNYGYEAFF. The CDR3 coding sequence is TGTGCCAGTGGGACAGGGAATTATGGCTATGAAGCTTTCTTT.

The chain couples TRBV5-1 to TRBJ2-2; the D gene could be TRBD1 or TRBD2 (5 bases each). V shed 5 bases and J shed 2 bases, with 10 bases lying between them. This CDR3 is built from 14 residues. Germline-derived CDR1 and CDR2 are SGHRS and YFSETQ. CDR3 nucleotides: TGCGCCAGCAGGGGGCGGACTAACACCGGGGAGCTGTTTTTT. This encodes CASRGRTNTGELFF.

Notes on this clonotype: Relative to the germline gene, one junction end is altered; a read error may explain this. V gene TRBV13 combines with J gene TRBJ2-3, with TRBD2 matching 16 bases. The CDR3 loop spans 19 amino acids. The germline V gene has CDR1 PRHDT and CDR2 FYEKMQ (reference sequence). Written as DNA, the CDR3 is TGTGCCAGCAGCCTAGGAGGGACTAGCGGGGGGGGACTCACAGATCCGCAGTATTTT. Its protein product is CASSLGGTSGGGLTDPQYF.

The chain recombines TRBV15 with TRBJ1-6; D might be TRBD1 (5 bases). V was clipped by 1 base and J by 10 bases, with 14 bases between them. The length of the CDR3 is 15 residues. Germline CDR1 is LNHNV and CDR2 is YYDKDF (reference sequence). CDR3 sequence: CATSRVGRDPSPLHF. The CDR3 DNA is TGTGCCACCAGCAGAGTCGGCAGGGACCCCTCACCCCTCCACTTT.

V is TRBV12-3 or TRBV12-4 and J is TRBJ2-1; the match to TRBD2 covers 7 bases. This CDR3 contains 16 residues. With 1 base clipped from V and 0 bases from J, the junction kept 3 bases outside the gene matches. This CDR3 is CASSLGGTTSYNEQFF. The DNA for the CDR3 is TGTGCCAGCAGTTTAGGGGGGACTACCTCCTACAATGAGCAGTTCTTC.